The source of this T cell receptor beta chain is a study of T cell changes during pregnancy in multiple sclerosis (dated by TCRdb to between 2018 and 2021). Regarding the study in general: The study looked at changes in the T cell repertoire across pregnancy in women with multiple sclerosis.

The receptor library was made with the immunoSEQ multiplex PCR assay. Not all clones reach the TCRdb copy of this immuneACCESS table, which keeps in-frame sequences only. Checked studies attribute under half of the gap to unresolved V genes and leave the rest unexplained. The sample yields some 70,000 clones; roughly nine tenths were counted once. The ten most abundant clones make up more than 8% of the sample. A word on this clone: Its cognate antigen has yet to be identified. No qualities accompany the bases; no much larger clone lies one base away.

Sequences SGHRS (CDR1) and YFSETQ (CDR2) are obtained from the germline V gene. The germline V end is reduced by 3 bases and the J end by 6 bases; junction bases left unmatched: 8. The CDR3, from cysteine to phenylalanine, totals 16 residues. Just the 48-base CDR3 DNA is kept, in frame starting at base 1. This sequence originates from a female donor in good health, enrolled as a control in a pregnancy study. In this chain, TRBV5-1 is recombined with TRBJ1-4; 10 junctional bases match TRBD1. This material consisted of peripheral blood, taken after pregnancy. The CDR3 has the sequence CASSSSTGGRDEKLFF. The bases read TGCGCCAGCAGCTCCTCGACAGGGGGCAGGGATGAAAAACTGTTTTTT.